The 22 T cell receptor beta chains below were found in one sample sequenced in a study of cytomegalovirus exposure and HLA in healthy donors. 60 Vbeta and 13 Jbeta primers were used in PCR. Method: immunoSEQ multiplex PCR; TCRdb's copy keeps in-frame clones and lacks some. The table lists approximately 130,000 clones, 64% of them singletons. Sequenced: PBMCs. The receptors were gathered from a woman in her forties in good health and CMV-seronegative.

V is TRBV18 and J is TRBJ1-2; 7 bases are a match to TRBD1. Looked up from germline, CDR1 is KGHSH and CDR2 is LQKENI. The CDR3 is 18 amino acids. The ends lost 3 bases at V and 3 bases at J; junction bases unmatched: 16. As DNA, the CDR3 is TGTGCCAGCTCACCGAACCCCGACAGGGCCTCCCTACACTATGGCTACACCTTC. Translation gives CASSPNPDRASLHYGYTF.

This chain joins TRBV6-1 and TRBJ2-5; D is possibly TRBD2 (6 bases). The CDR3 covers 14 residues. The germline V gene has CDR1 MNHNS and CDR2 SASEGT. Trimming left V 4 bases short and J 1 base short, with 10 bases between. CDR3 nucleotide sequence: TGTGCCAGCAGTGTAGGAGGGGCCCAAGAGACCCAGTACTTC. The encoded protein is CASSVGGAQETQYF.

The rearrangement joins TRBV7-2 to TRBJ2-5; 14 nucleotides align to TRBD2. The CDR3 loop spans 17 amino acids. Germline V lookup: CDR1 SGHTA, CDR2 FQGNSA. V shed 1 base, J shed 4 bases, and the junction held 5 bases outside the gene matches. For the CDR3, the DNA is TGTGCCAGCAGCTTAGTCGGGACTAGCGGGGGAAGAGAGACCCAGTACTTC. Protein product: CASSLVGTSGGRETQYF.

CDR3 amino acids: CASSLVSTTNEKLFF. CDR3 nucleotides: TGTGCCAGCAGCTTAGTTTCCACAACTAATGAAAAACTGTTTTTT. The chain combines TRBV7-8 with TRBJ1-4; no clear D. The length of the CDR3 is 15 residues. Germline CDR1 SGHVS, CDR2 FQNEAQ. V shed 1 base and J shed 0 bases, with 6 bases lying between them.

In nucleotides, the CDR3 is TGTGCCAGCAGCTTAGCAACTAGCGGGGGGGCCCCGGTCCAAGAGACCCAGTACTTC. This gives the protein CASSLATSGGAPVQETQYF. V is TRBV7-6 and J is TRBJ2-5, with 13 bases fitting TRBD2. The J segment lost 1 base and the V segment lost 0 bases, leaving 8 bases of the junction unmatched. Per germline, CDR1 SGHVS and CDR2 FNYEAQ. The CDR3 is 19 amino acids.

The V call is TRBV7-2, the J call TRBJ1-3; D perhaps matches TRBD1 (6 bases). The V end lost 5 bases, the J end lost 5 bases, and 25 bases lay between the germline ends. Germline assignment: CDR1 SGHTA and CDR2 FQGNSA. There are 18 residues in the CDR3. This chain's CDR3 is CASSPPLAVSRGRNTIYF. Written as DNA, the CDR3 is TGTGCCAGCAGCCCTCCACTCGCCGTTTCCAGGGGAAGAAACACCATATATTTT. The full variable domain, in which reference TRBV7-2 and TRBJ1-3 provide the parts outside the CDR3, is GAGVSQSPSNKVTEKGKDVELRCDPISGHTALYWYRQSLGQGLEFLIYFQGNSAPDKSGLPSDRFSAERTGGSVSTLTIQRTQQEDSAVYLCASSPPLAVSRGRNTIYFGEGSWLTVV.

This chain connects TRBV25-1 to TRBJ1-1; the D gene is possibly TRBD1 (5 bases). V lost 8 bases to trimming and J lost 5 bases, with 18 bases between them. CDR3 length equals 14 residues. The germline V gene encodes CDR1 MGHDK and CDR2 SYGVNS. This CDR3 reads CASGLPGRGTEAFF. The CDR3 DNA is TGTGCCAGCGGCCTTCCGGGGCGGGGGACTGAAGCTTTCTTT. The whole variable domain, remainder taken from reference TRBV25-1 and TRBJ1-1, is EADIYQTPRYLVIGTGKKITLECSQTMGHDKMYWYQQDPGMELHLIHYSYGVNSTEKGDLSSESTVSRIRTEHFPLTLESARPSHTSQYLCASGLPGRGTEAFFGQGTRLTVV.

The chain couples TRBV2 to TRBJ1-5, with 9 bases identical to TRBD1. Germline-derived CDR1 and CDR2 are SNHLY and FYNNEI. The CDR3 has 13 amino acids. Losses at the gene ends were 8 bases for V and 7 bases for J; bases not matched to a gene: 6. CDR3 bases: TGTGCCAGCGTCTGGGACAGGGAGCAGCCCCAGCATTTT. This encodes CASVWDREQPQHF. The entire variable domain, with the rest obtained from reference TRBV2 and TRBJ1-5, is as follows: EPEVTQTPSHQVTQMGQEVILRCVPISNHLYFYWYRQILGQKVEFLVSFYNNEISEKSEIFDDQFSVERPDGSNFTLKIRSTKLEDSAMYFCASVWDREQPQHFGDGTRLSIL.

This clone has only a few counts. J is TRBJ2-7 and V is TRBV6-1, with a tentative D call TRBD1 (6 bases). From germline, CDR1 is MNHNS and CDR2 SASEGT. Trimming left V 6 bases short and J 1 base short, with 16 bases between. The CDR3 runs 15 residues. CDR3 in DNA: TGTGCCAGCAGGAAAGAATGGGACATATCCTACGAGCAGTACTTC. Amino acid sequence: CASRKEWDISYEQYF.

The chain recombines TRBV18 with TRBJ2-7; unclear D gene. The CDR3 runs to 13 residues. Trimming took off 6 bases at V and 1 base at J, with 10 bases between the two ends. Germline CDR1 KGHSH, CDR2 LQKENI. Here the CDR3 DNA reads TGTGCCAGCTCCTCATACGAGTCCTACGAGCAGTACTTC. Protein sequence: CASSSYESYEQYF.

J is TRBJ2-2 and V is TRBV4-2; D unclear. The V end lost 1 base, the J end lost 1 base, and 7 bases lay between the germline ends. The CDR3 spans 15 residues. CDR1 is LGHNA, CDR2 YNFKEQ, per germline. The CDR3 DNA sequence: TGTGCCAGCAGCCAAGGACGGAGGAACACCGGGGAGCTGTTTTTT. Protein product: CASSQGRRNTGELFF.

The chain couples TRBV18 to TRBJ1-1, with D perhaps TRBD1 (6 bases). The CDR3 loop spans 14 amino acids. V lost 5 bases and J lost 1, with 11 bases in between. CDR1 is KGHSH, CDR2 LQKENI, per germline. The chain's CDR3 is CASSSQTGNTEAFF. Here the CDR3 DNA reads TGTGCCAGCTCATCCCAGACAGGGAACACTGAAGCTTTCTTT.

The chain links TRBV7-2 to TRBJ1-2; no definite D call. V was shortened by 9 bases and J by 3 bases, with 17 bases between the two germline ends. Germline CDR1 reads SGHTA; CDR2 reads FQGNSA. The CDR3 totals 14 residues. The CDR3: CASLPSPADYGYTF. CDR3 nucleotide sequence: TGTGCCAGTCTTCCGTCTCCGGCGGACTATGGCTACACCTTC.

This clone turned up a few times. The chain carries TRBV10-1 and TRBJ2-2; TRBD2 matches at 10 bases. With 2 bases clipped from V and 7 bases from J, the junction kept 10 bases outside the gene matches. Germline V gene sequence: CDR1 WNHNN, CDR2 SYGVQD (reference sequence). CDR3 length: 17 residues. CDR3 in DNA: TGCGCCAGCAGTGAGGGGAGCGGGGGGGCTCTCGACGGGGAGCTGTTTTTT. It codes for CASSEGSGGALDGELFF.

The chain recombines TRBV7-6 with TRBJ2-3; 11 bases match TRBD2. Germline CDR1 reads SGHVS; CDR2 reads FNYEAQ. Losses at the gene ends were 2 bases for V and 2 bases for J; bases not matched to a gene: 9. The CDR3 extends over 18 amino acids. The DNA of the CDR3 is TGTGCCAGCAGCTTACTCCACCTACTAGCGGGGGCCACAGATACGCAGTATTTT. Protein product: CASSLLHLLAGATDTQYF. The complete variable domain, with remaining parts taken from reference TRBV7-6 and TRBJ2-3, reads GAGVSQSPRYKVTKRGQDVALRCDPISGHVSLYWYRQALGQGPEFLTYFNYEAQQDKSGLPNDRFSAERPEGSISTLTIQRTEQRDSAMYRCASSLLHLLAGATDTQYFGPGTRLTVL.

V gene TRBV10-3 combines with J gene TRBJ1-4; tentatively, D is TRBD1 (5 bases). This CDR3 contains 14 residues. In germline, CDR1 is ENHRY, CDR2 SYGVKD. V was pared by 0 bases and J by 6 bases, with 8 bases between. The CDR3 loop reads CAISESTRDEKLFF. DNA for the CDR3: TGTGCCATCAGTGAGTCGACCAGGGATGAAAAACTGTTTTTT.

For this clone: The identical CDR3 is also encoded by other nucleotide sequences in the sample. The V gene is TRBV29-1, the J gene TRBJ1-4; no firm D call. V shed 4 bases and J shed 3 bases, with 6 bases lying between them. Germline V gene lookup returns CDR1 SQVTM and CDR2 ANQGSEA. The CDR3 totals 12 residues. In DNA form, the CDR3 reads TGCAGCGTTGGGAGAGCTAATGAAAAACTGTTTTTT. The encoded protein is CSVGRANEKLFF.

A few counts support this clone. V usage is TRBV5-1 and J usage is TRBJ2-2, with 8 bases identical to TRBD1. Unmatched junction bases numbered 9, after V lost 5 bases and J lost 3 bases. The CDR3 runs 16 residues. Germline-derived CDR1 and CDR2 are SGHRS and YFSETQ. The CDR3 is CASSSGTGLYTGELFF. As DNA, the CDR3 is TGCGCCAGCAGTTCCGGGACAGGCCTATACACCGGGGAGCTGTTTTTT.

This chain connects TRBV19 to TRBJ1-2; 8 bases line up with TRBD1. CDR1 and CDR2 (germline): LNHDA, SQIVND (reference sequence). CDR3 length: 13 residues. Unmatched junction bases numbered 5, after V lost 5 bases and J lost 6 bases. CDR3 in amino acids: CASSLPGGNGYTF. CDR3 DNA: TGTGCCAGTAGTTTACCAGGGGGCAATGGCTACACCTTC.

This clone turned up a few times. The rearrangement links TRBV6-4 to TRBJ2-3, with 11 bases identical to TRBD2. The germline gives CDR1 MRHNA, CDR2 SNTAGT. This CDR3 spans 14 amino acids. After removal of 7 bases from V and 2 bases from J, the junction contained 2 bases not matched to a gene. The CDR3 loop is CASKTSGDTDTQYF. Written as DNA, the CDR3 is TGTGCCAGCAAGACTAGCGGGGACACAGATACGCAGTATTTT.

The chain links TRBV12-5 to TRBJ1-3; D is ambiguous. This CDR3 comprises 13 residues. Germline lookup yields CDR1 LGHNT and CDR2 FRNRAP. Deletions cut 2 bases from V and 10 bases from J, with 12 bases between. The CDR3 nucleotides read TGTGCTAGTGGTTTGATGCAGTCGTCGACCATATATTTT. This codes for CASGLMQSSTIYF.

J is TRBJ2-7 and V is TRBV5-1, with 9 bases that match TRBD1. The CDR3 contains 16 residues. V dropped 0 bases and J dropped 6; count of bases not matched to a gene: 10. In germline, CDR1 is SGHRS, CDR2 YFSETQ. CDR3 protein: CASSLVGRTGASEQYF. Here the CDR3 DNA reads TGCGCCAGCAGCTTGGTGGGGAGGACAGGGGCTAGCGAGCAGTACTTC.